Each of the 22 T cell receptor beta chains below was sequenced from the same sample in a study of blood T cell repertoires in COVID-19. This table comes from immunoSEQ multiplex PCR, and its TCRdb copy is limited to in-frame clones, with some not included. This table has 120,000 or so clones, 88% appearing once. Sequencing was done on a sample of peripheral blood. Receptor source: a human donor in a cohort sampled during active COVID-19.

The V gene is TRBV6-5, the J gene TRBJ1-1; D unresolved. There are 13 residues in the CDR3. V lost 5 bases to trimming and J lost 3 bases, with 10 bases between them. Per germline, CDR1 MNHEY and CDR2 SVGAGI. In nucleotides, the CDR3 is TGTGCCAGCAGTAGGAGGGCGGACACTGAAGCTTTCTTT. This codes for CASSRRADTEAFF.

V gene TRBV4-1 combines with J gene TRBJ2-1; 7 bases align to TRBD1. The CDR3 covers 15 residues. Germline V gene lookup returns CDR1 MGHRA and CDR2 YSYEKL. The V gene end was trimmed by 3 bases and the J gene end by 2 bases; junction bases not matched to a gene: 4. The CDR3 DNA sequence: TGCGCCAGCAGCCAGGGGACAGTACCCTACAATGAGCAGTTCTTC. Translation gives CASSQGTVPYNEQFF.

The chain joins TRBV19 to TRBJ2-1; the D is unclear. This CDR3 has 11 residues. Trimming took off 4 bases at V and 12 bases at J, with 10 bases between the two ends. Germline lookup yields CDR1 LNHDA and CDR2 SQIVND (reference sequence). The CDR3 coding sequence is TGTGCCAGTAGTACCCGCATCGGGCAGTTCTTC. This translates into CASSTRIGQFF.

This sequence joins TRBV27 and TRBJ1-2, with D possibly TRBD1 on 6 matching bases. Trimming cost V 3 bases and J 3 bases, with 14 bases left between them. Germline lookup yields CDR1 MNHEY and CDR2 SMNVEV (reference sequence). The CDR3 extends over 15 amino acids. CDR3 region: CASSFLGQRDYGYTF. The DNA for the CDR3 is TGTGCCAGCAGTTTCCTCGGACAGCGCGACTATGGCTACACCTTC.

The CDR3, as DNA: TGTGCCAGCTCACGTCGGACAGGGGGCGAAGAGACCCAGTACTTC. Translating gives CASSRRTGGEETQYF. The rearrangement uses TRBV18 and TRBJ2-5; TRBD1 aligns across 11 bases. This CDR3 spans 15 amino acids. V dropped 4 bases and J dropped 3; count of bases not matched to a gene: 4. The germline V gene encodes CDR1 KGHSH and CDR2 LQKENI.

CDR3 DNA: TGTGCCAGCAGTGACCCGGGACAGGGGGATGGCTACACCTTC. This gives the protein CASSDPGQGDGYTF. The gene calls are TRBV6-1 and TRBJ1-2, with TRBD1 identical over 11 bases. V gave up 3 bases and J gave up 6 bases; unmatched junction bases: 3. The germline gives CDR1 MNHNS, CDR2 SASEGT. The CDR3 loop spans 14 amino acids.

The rearrangement links TRBV6-1 to TRBJ2-6, with TRBD1 identical over 8 bases. Germline CDR1 is MNHNS and CDR2 is SASEGT. The CDR3 has 17 amino acids. The trim removed 1 base at V and 3 bases at J, leaving 5 bases unmatched. For the CDR3, the DNA is TGTGCCAGCAGTGAAGGCCCAGGGGGCTTTGGGGCCAACGTCCTGACTTTC. This sequence encodes CASSEGPGGFGANVLTF.

The chain employs TRBV5-1 and TRBJ1-1; 7 nucleotides agree with TRBD1. The trim removed 4 bases at V and 9 bases at J, leaving 9 bases unmatched. The length of the CDR3 is 13 residues. Germline-derived CDR1 and CDR2 are SGHRS and YFSETQ. The CDR3 sequence: CASSLDRAGQAFF. In DNA form, the CDR3 reads TGCGCCAGCAGCCTTGACAGGGCCGGGCAAGCTTTCTTT. Full variable domain (outside the CDR3, taken from reference TRBV5-1 and TRBJ1-1): KAGVTQTPRYLIKTRGQQVTLSCSPISGHRSVSWYQQTPGQGLQFLFEYFSETQRNKGNFPGRFSGRQFSNSRSEMNVSTLELGDSALYLCASSLDRAGQAFFGQGTRLTVV.

This clone was seen a single time. V and J are TRBV4-2 and TRBJ2-1; 9 bases fit TRBD2. Trimming removed 1 base from V and 0 bases from J; junction bases left unmatched: 1. Germline values: CDR1 LGHNA, CDR2 YNFKEQ. The CDR3 consists of 16 residues. The CDR3 nucleotides read TGTGCCAGCAGCCAAGGAGCGGGGGGCTCCTACAATGAGCAGTTCTTC. Amino acids: CASSQGAGGSYNEQFF.

The genes are TRBV15 and TRBJ2-7, with D unclear. In germline, CDR1 is LNHNV, CDR2 YYDKDF (reference sequence). V lost 1 base to trimming and J lost 6 bases, with 7 bases between them. The CDR3 sequence is 12 residues long. The CDR3 coding sequence is TGTGCCACCAGCAGAGGTCTACTCGAGCAGTACTTC. The encoded protein is CATSRGLLEQYF.

The gene calls are TRBV6-6 and TRBJ1-6; 8 nucleotides align to TRBD1. Germline assignment: CDR1 MNHNY and CDR2 SVGAGI (reference sequence). V shed 6 bases, J shed 7 bases, and the junction held 5 bases outside the gene matches. The CDR3 is made up of 14 amino acids. Here the CDR3 reads CASRPDRANSPLHF. CDR3 in DNA: TGTGCCAGCAGGCCGGACAGGGCCAATTCACCCCTCCACTTT.

The rearrangement joins TRBV15 to TRBJ1-4; 7 bases match TRBD1. V lost 1 base and J lost 7; bases outside the gene matches: 6. The CDR3 runs to 15 residues. In germline, CDR1 is LNHNV, CDR2 YYDKDF (reference sequence). The CDR3 DNA sequence: TGTGCCACCAGCAGAGCCAAAACAGGGGCTGAAAAACTGTTTTTT. Its protein is CATSRAKTGAEKLFF.

This clone was seen only once. V and J are TRBV5-6 and TRBJ1-2; possible D gene TRBD1, 6 bases. CDR1 is SGHDT and CDR2 is YYEEEE in the germline V gene. The CDR3 is 15 residues long. Trimming left V 0 bases short and J 6 bases short, with 15 bases between. The CDR3: CASSLEQGHVDGYTF. The DNA for the CDR3 is TGTGCCAGCAGCTTGGAACAGGGTCATGTCGATGGCTACACCTTC.

The gene calls are TRBV6-1 and TRBJ1-1, with a tentative D call TRBD1 (5 bases). V dropped 3 bases and J dropped 5 bases, with 13 bases sitting between them. Germline V gives CDR1 MNHNS, CDR2 SASEGT. The CDR3 extends over 14 amino acids. The CDR3 here is CASSDKVGGTEAFF. The CDR3 nucleotides read TGTGCCAGCAGTGACAAAGTGGGGGGGACTGAAGCTTTCTTT.

This clone was detected once. V usage is TRBV5-8 and J usage is TRBJ1-1; 8 bases map to TRBD1. The CDR3 has 13 residues. Germline-derived CDR1 and CDR2 are SGHTS and YDEGEE. Unmatched junction bases numbered 6, after V lost 1 base and J lost 10 bases. Here the CDR3 reads CASSLYTGTGAFF. Here the CDR3 DNA reads TGTGCCAGCAGCTTGTACACCGGGACAGGAGCTTTCTTT. Supplemented by reference TRBV5-8 and TRBJ1-1, the full variable domain reads EAGVTQSPTHLIKTRGQQATLRCSPISGHTSVYWYQQALGLGLQFLLWYDEGEERNRGNFPPRFSGRQFPNYSSELNVNALELEDSALYLCASSLYTGTGAFFGQGTRLTVV.

The chain uses TRBV29-1 and TRBJ2-2; TRBD2 agrees at 7 bases. Germline trimming cut 3 bases from V and 2 bases from J; bases unmatched to any gene: 3. Germline V gives CDR1 SQVTM, CDR2 ANQGSEA. The CDR3 has 14 residues. The CDR3 protein is CSVDERGNTGELFF. As DNA, the CDR3 is TGCAGCGTTGATGAGCGGGGAAACACCGGGGAGCTGTTTTTT.

V is TRBV28 and J is TRBJ2-3, with 9 bases lining up with TRBD2. The CDR3 runs 16 residues. Losses at the gene ends were 5 bases for V and 2 bases for J; bases not matched to a gene: 8. Germline V gives CDR1 MDHEN, CDR2 SYDVKM. The CDR3 sequence: CASSTVAGDYTDTQYF. The CDR3, as DNA: TGTGCCAGCAGTACAGTAGCGGGAGATTACACAGATACGCAGTATTTT.

Points on this clone: Other DNA sequences in this specimen translate into the identical CDR3. The genes are TRBV5-6 and TRBJ2-7; TRBD2 is a possible D gene (5 bases). V gave up 0 bases and J gave up 3 bases, with 10 bases separating them. Germline CDR1 is SGHDT and CDR2 is YYEEEE. CDR3 size: 14 residues. The DNA of the CDR3 is TGTGCCAGCAGCTTGGGGACGGGAATCTACGAGCAGTACTTC. Amino acids: CASSLGTGIYEQYF.

V usage is TRBV7-8 and J usage is TRBJ1-3; 7 bases match TRBD1. Per the germline V gene, CDR1 is SGHVS and CDR2 is FQNEAQ. The CDR3 extends over 16 amino acids. The J segment lost 0 bases and the V segment lost 4 bases, leaving 6 bases of the junction unmatched. The CDR3 spells CASSSYRGYSGNTIYF. DNA of the CDR3: TGTGCCAGCAGCTCATACAGGGGCTACTCTGGAAACACCATATATTTT.

The V call is TRBV11-2, the J call TRBJ2-7; a possible D gene is TRBD2 (6 bases). CDR1 is SGHAT and CDR2 is FQNNGV in the germline V gene. The CDR3 is 15 amino acids. Between the trimmed V and J ends, which lost 0 bases and 7 bases, there was a span of 16 bases. The CDR3, as DNA: TGTGCCAGCAGCTTAGAGGGTAGGCCCGCGGGGGAGCAGTACTTC. The encoded protein is CASSLEGRPAGEQYF.

The table lists this clone with a few counts. This chain uses TRBV5-4 with TRBJ1-3; 8 positions match TRBD1. CDR1 and CDR2 from the germline V gene are SGHNT and YYREEE (reference sequence). CDR3 length equals 17 residues. Trimming at V came to 0 bases and at J to 4 bases, leaving 9 bases not matched to a gene. The CDR3 protein is CASSLEAGGTPGNTIYF. The CDR3 coding sequence is TGTGCCAGCAGCTTGGAGGCAGGGGGCACGCCCGGAAACACCATATATTTT.

The chain recombines TRBV28 with TRBJ2-7; D unclear. This CDR3 comprises 13 residues. Germline V gene lookup returns CDR1 MDHEN and CDR2 SYDVKM. Trimming stripped 1 base from V and 5 bases from J, with 9 bases between. The CDR3 nucleotides are TGTGCCAGCAGTTTATTACCTAGTGACGAGCAGTACTTC. This encodes CASSLLPSDEQYF.